This T cell receptor beta chain came from a study of OX40 agonist ivuxolimab in advanced cancers. Method: immunoSEQ multiplex PCR; TCRdb's copy keeps in-frame clones and lacks some. Here the sample spans 98,000 or so clones, 70% to 90% being singletons. The CDR3 is 11 residues long. Germline values: CDR1 SGHVS, CDR2 FQNEAQ. V shed 3 bases and J shed 4 bases, with 4 bases lying between them. The receptor's source is an adult with an advanced solid tumor such as melanoma, head and neck, liver or kidney cancer. The chain couples TRBV7-8 to TRBJ2-7; no reliable D call. The specimen was CD4+ or CD8+ T cells sorted from blood, collected in a trial of the OX40 agonist ivuxolimab. This CDR3 is CASSFSYEQYF. CDR3 in DNA: TGTGCCAGCAGCTTTAGTTACGAGCAGTACTTC.